Below, 10 T cell receptor beta chains from the same sample are listed, as sequenced in a study of cytomegalovirus exposure and HLA in healthy donors. Vbeta (60) and Jbeta (13) primers were used in the PCR. Sequencing was performed with immunoSEQ multiplex PCR; in TCRdb, only in-frame clones are kept and a portion is missing. The table records tens of thousands of clones, over 60% of them present only once. The sample taken for sequencing was PBMCs. The receptors shown here come from a male donor in good health and CMV-seronegative.

The V gene is TRBV10-2, the J gene TRBJ2-2, with 10 bases matching TRBD1. Germline CDR1 WSHSY, CDR2 SAAADI. The CDR3 length is 17 residues. The J segment lost 5 bases and the V segment lost 7 bases, leaving 13 bases of the junction unmatched. DNA for the CDR3: TGCGCCAGCATCAGTCCCGGGACAGGGGCGAGGACCGGGGAGCTGTTTTTT. Its translation is CASISPGTGARTGELFF.

The chain combines TRBV28 with TRBJ1-2, with TRBD1 as a possible D gene (6 bases). CDR3 length equals 14 residues. V gave up 5 bases and J gave up 3 bases, with 13 bases separating them. CDR1 and CDR2 (germline): MDHEN, SYDVKM. The CDR3 loop reads CASSQQGFDYGYTF. CDR3 DNA sequence: TGTGCCAGCAGTCAACAGGGATTTGACTATGGCTACACCTTC.

This chain connects TRBV4-1 to TRBJ2-2; TRBD2 might be the D (6 bases). CDR1 is MGHRA, CDR2 YSYEKL, per germline. V lost 5 bases and J lost 5, with 21 bases in between. The CDR3 loop spans 17 amino acids. The CDR3 region has the DNA TGCGCCAGCAGCTCCACAAGACAGCGGAGGGGAACCGGGGAGCTGTTTTTT. Translating gives CASSSTRQRRGTGELFF.

The chain couples TRBV5-6 to TRBJ1-6; 10 bases agree with TRBD1. Germline CDR1 SGHDT, CDR2 YYEEEE. V shed 4 bases, J shed 11 bases, and the junction held 12 bases outside the gene matches. CDR3 length: 16 residues. CDR3 nucleotide sequence: TGTGCCAGCAGCCCGAACACCGGGACAGGGGATGCACCCCTCCACTTT. As protein: CASSPNTGTGDAPLHF.

The V and J genes are TRBV6-4 and TRBJ1-1; D not certain. The V gene lost 4 bases and the J gene lost 3 bases, with 9 bases spanning the gap. The CDR3 is 13 residues long. Germline CDR1 MRHNA, CDR2 SNTAGT. CDR3 nucleotide sequence: TGTGCCAGCAGTGCCGGACTTTACACTGAAGCTTTCTTT. As protein: CASSAGLYTEAFF.

The gene calls are TRBV11-2 and TRBJ2-7; tentative D call: TRBD1 (6 bases). Germline values: CDR1 SGHAT, CDR2 FQNNGV. V was shortened by 2 bases and J by 4 bases, with 21 bases between the two germline ends. CDR3 size: 17 residues. The chain's CDR3 is CASSLLRQAHSIYEQYF. In DNA, the CDR3 is TGTGCCAGCAGCTTACTCAGACAGGCCCACAGTATATACGAGCAGTACTTC.

The CDR3 DNA reads as TGTGCCAGCAGTGAAGCGCGGGCGGGCGAGACACCCCTCCACTTT. Amino acids: CASSEARAGETPLHF. This rearrangement joins TRBV6-1 to TRBJ1-6; the D is unclear. Germline CDR1 MNHNS, CDR2 SASEGT. Deletions cut 0 bases from V and 11 bases from J, with 14 bases between. The CDR3 loop spans 15 amino acids.

This clone has only one observation. CDR3 in DNA: TGTGCCTGGAGTGCCAAAGCGGGAGTGGGGAATGAGCAGTTCTTC. Residues: CAWSAKAGVGNEQFF. The gene calls are TRBV30 and TRBJ2-1; the match to TRBD2 covers 8 bases. The CDR3 contains 15 residues. Trimming cost V 1 base and J 7 bases; bases outside gene matches: 9. Germline loops: CDR1 GTSNPN, CDR2 SVGIG (reference sequence).

The genes are TRBV11-2 and TRBJ2-6; TRBD1 matches 7 bases. V trimming: 5 bases; J trimming: 0 bases; junction bases outside the gene matches: 10. The CDR3 spans 18 residues. Germline assignment: CDR1 SGHAT and CDR2 FQNNGV. CDR3: CASSPGQANFSGANVLTF. As DNA, the CDR3 is TGTGCCAGCAGCCCCGGACAGGCGAACTTCTCTGGGGCCAACGTCCTGACTTTC.

The gene calls are TRBV7-3 and TRBJ2-3; 12 bases fit TRBD2. Looked up from germline, CDR1 is SGHTA and CDR2 is FQGTGA. After removal of 5 bases from V and 6 bases from J, the junction contained 24 bases not matched to a gene. The CDR3 loop spans 21 amino acids. CDR3 coding DNA: TGTGCCAGCAGCGGGACCCCAAATGCTAGGGCTAGCGGGAGGGGATTGGATACGCAGTATTTT. Translated, it gives CASSGTPNARASGRGLDTQYF.